This TCR beta chain was obtained from a study of blood T cell repertoires in COVID-19. Across the whole study: The study drew acute and convalescent COVID-19 samples from the United States, Italy and Spain. PBMCs, B-cell-depleted T cells, or T cells were the source of the cDNA or gDNA that made up the material.

Study processing details: Nucleated cell number was recorded as an estimate derived from reference gene primer amplification. Some clones are missing from TCRdb's copy, which holds only in-frame ones; the method was immunoSEQ multiplex PCR. V, J and clone size are taken as reported in that table, and D and trimming were inferred from the DNA itself. The sample records roughly 290,000 clones, 75% to 90% being singletons. The CDR3 is 13 residues long. V lost 3 bases to trimming and J lost 5 bases, with 10 bases between them. CDR1 and CDR2 from the germline V gene are DFQATT and SNEGSKA (reference sequence).

The receptor was derived from a woman aged 25-40 years who had recovered from COVID-19. Material: peripheral blood. V is TRBV20-1 and J is TRBJ2-2; D might be TRBD1 (6 bases). The DNA for the CDR3 is TGCAGTGCTAGTAAACAGGGAACCGGGGAGCTGTTTTTT. Its translation is CSASKQGTGELFF.